One and the same sample provided the 22 T cell receptor beta chains below, sequenced in a study of blood T cell repertoires in COVID-19. Profiling relied on immunoSEQ multiplex PCR, and the TCRdb table lists in-frame clones only, not all of them. The data hold 200,000 to 250,000 clones, with 75% to 85% observed a single time. The sequencing sample was made of peripheral blood. All receptors come from a woman in her 30s with COVID-19, enrolled during active disease.

The chain joins TRBV9 to TRBJ2-6; TRBD1 aligns across 12 bases. J lost 2 bases, V lost 3 bases, and 3 bases had no gene match. This CDR3 comprises 17 residues. Germline loops: CDR1 SGDLS, CDR2 YYNGEE. In nucleotides, the CDR3 is TGTGCCAGCAGCGGCCGGGACAGGGGGCCTGGGGCCAACGTCCTGACTTTC. It encodes CASSGRDRGPGANVLTF.

The chain recombines TRBV11-2 with TRBJ1-3, with TRBD1 matching over 7 bases. The CDR3 is 17 amino acids. The germline V gene has CDR1 SGHAT and CDR2 FQNNGV. V shed 1 base and J 0 bases; nucleotides not matched to a gene: 6. In DNA form, the CDR3 reads TGTGCCAGCAGCTTAGTCCGGGACAGCTACTCTGGAAACACCATATATTTT. Protein: CASSLVRDSYSGNTIYF.

This chain uses TRBV9 with TRBJ2-3; 14 bases fit TRBD2. Germline V lookup: CDR1 SGDLS, CDR2 YYNGEE. The CDR3 sequence is 17 residues long. V dropped 3 bases and J dropped 4; count of bases not matched to a gene: 7. This CDR3 is CASSETSGGASADTQYF. CDR3 sequence (DNA): TGTGCCAGCAGCGAGACTAGCGGGGGGGCCTCTGCAGATACGCAGTATTTT. Based on the CDR3 plus reference TRBV9 and TRBJ2-3, the full variable domain is DSGVTQTPKHLITATGQRVTLRCSPRSGDLSVYWYQQSLDQGLQFLIQYYNGEERAKGNILERFSAQQFPDLHSELNLSSLELGDSALYFCASSETSGGASADTQYFGPGTRLTVL.

This sequence joins TRBV15 and TRBJ2-4; D remains ambiguous. The germline V and J ends were trimmed by 1 base and 6 bases, with 10 bases remaining between them. The CDR3 runs 14 residues. CDR1 is LNHNV, CDR2 YYDKDF, per germline (reference sequence). In DNA, the CDR3 is TGTGCCACCAGCAGAGGCCAGTTGGCAAACATTCAGTACTTC. Amino acids: CATSRGQLANIQYF.

This chain joins TRBV7-6 and TRBJ2-7; 7 nucleotides match TRBD1. CDR1 and CDR2 (germline): SGHVS, FNYEAQ. V was clipped by 8 bases and J by 2 bases; unmatched bases: 6. The CDR3 is 13 amino acids. Here the CDR3 reads CASAQGEPYEQYF. The CDR3 DNA is TGTGCCAGCGCGCAGGGGGAGCCCTACGAGCAGTACTTC.

The chain is built from TRBV6-2 or TRBV6-3 and TRBJ2-2; a possible D gene is TRBD1 (7 bases). CDR1 and CDR2 (germline): MNHEY, SVGEGT. The CDR3 extends over 16 amino acids. V gave up 2 bases and J gave up 3 bases, with 13 bases separating them. CDR3 region: CASSYLAGGYTGELFF. The CDR3 region has the DNA TGTGCCAGCAGTTACCTGGCAGGGGGGTACACCGGGGAGCTGTTTTTT.

The chain recombines TRBV7-9 with TRBJ2-5, with a possible D match to TRBD2 (6 bases). This CDR3 has 15 amino acids. Germline lookup yields CDR1 SEHNR and CDR2 FQNEAQ (reference sequence). Trimming cost V 5 bases and J 3 bases, with 16 bases left between them. The CDR3 DNA reads as TGTGCCAGCAGCCTCGGGACTTGGGGCGAAGAGACCCAGTACTTC. Its protein product is CASSLGTWGEETQYF. The variable domain in full, completed from reference TRBV7-9 and TRBJ2-5, reads DTGVSQNPRHKITKRGQNVTFRCDPISEHNRLYWYRQTLGQGPEFLTYFQNEAQLEKSRLLSDRFSAERPKGSFSTLEIQRTEQGDSAMYLCASSLGTWGEETQYFGPGTRLLVL.

The rearrangement links TRBV5-4 to TRBJ1-1; 8 nucleotides line up with TRBD1. CDR3 length: 13 residues. V gave up 3 bases and J gave up 9 bases; unmatched junction bases: 7. Germline CDR1 reads SGHNT; CDR2 reads YYREEE (reference sequence). The CDR3: CASSSRQGPQAFF. The CDR3 DNA reads TGTGCCAGCAGCTCCCGACAGGGGCCCCAAGCTTTCTTT.

The chain carries TRBV12-3 or TRBV12-4 and TRBJ2-7; D gene ambiguous. V lost 4 bases and J lost 3, with 4 bases in between. The CDR3 length is 11 residues. The CDR3 region is CASSSHYEQYF. In DNA, the CDR3 is TGTGCCAGCAGTTCCCACTACGAGCAGTACTTC.

J is TRBJ2-2 and V is TRBV2, with 8 bases aligning to TRBD2. CDR3 size: 14 residues. The germline V gene encodes CDR1 SNHLY and CDR2 FYNNEI. Trimming removed 6 bases from V and 0 bases from J; junction bases left unmatched: 0. The CDR3 nucleotides read TGTGCCAGCAGAGCGGGGGCGAACACCGGGGAGCTGTTTTTT. Translation gives CASRAGANTGELFF.

The rearrangement uses TRBV29-1 and TRBJ2-2; weak D call: TRBD2 (5 bases). The CDR3 is 11 residues long. Trimming left V 1 base short and J 10 bases short, with 7 bases between. Germline V gene data show CDR1 as SQVTM and CDR2 as ANQGSEA. CDR3 amino acids: CSVEAEVELFF. The DNA for the CDR3 is TGCAGCGTTGAAGCGGAGGTGGAGCTGTTTTTT.

The rearrangement joins TRBV9 to TRBJ2-2; D possibly corresponds to TRBD2 (6 bases). Per the germline V gene, CDR1 is SGDLS and CDR2 is YYNGEE. Trimming left V 0 bases short and J 6 bases short, with 15 bases between. The CDR3 spans 16 residues. CDR3 amino acids: CASSVALPGEAGELFF. The CDR3 DNA is TGTGCCAGCAGCGTAGCTCTACCTGGGGAGGCCGGGGAGCTGTTTTTT.

V is TRBV2 and J is TRBJ2-7; 10 bases map to TRBD2. This CDR3 is 15 amino acids long. Germline lookup yields CDR1 SNHLY and CDR2 FYNNEI. V was clipped by 8 bases and J by 0 bases; unmatched bases: 7. CDR3 residues: CASGGLALSSYEQYF. The DNA for the CDR3 is TGTGCCAGCGGGGGACTAGCGCTGAGCTCCTACGAGCAGTACTTC. The entire variable domain, with the rest obtained from reference TRBV2 and TRBJ2-7, is as follows: EPEVTQTPSHQVTQMGQEVILRCVPISNHLYFYWYRQILGQKVEFLVSFYNNEISEKSEIFDDQFSVERPDGSNFTLKIRSTKLEDSAMYFCASGGLALSSYEQYFGPGTRLTVT.

The rearrangement uses TRBV7-2 and TRBJ1-3; a weak D match, TRBD1 (6 bases). This CDR3 has 14 amino acids. Deletions cut 5 bases from V and 3 bases from J, with 11 bases between. Germline CDR1 and CDR2: SGHTA and FQGNSA. This CDR3 reads CASSLRGFGNTIYF. The CDR3 bases are TGTGCCAGCAGCCTCAGGGGTTTTGGAAACACCATATATTTT.

The chain has TRBV20-1 and TRBJ1-5; D is unresolved. The CDR3 is 15 residues long. The V gene's germline CDR1 is DFQATT and CDR2 SNEGSKA (reference sequence). V lost 3 bases, J lost 3 bases, and 15 bases lay in between. The CDR3 DNA follows: TGCAGTGCTAGTTCAGGATCTTCCGCCAATCAGCCCCAGCATTTT. It specifies CSASSGSSANQPQHF.

The chain has TRBV19 and TRBJ2-1; 7 bases fit TRBD2. The germline V gene has CDR1 LNHDA and CDR2 SQIVND (reference sequence). After removal of 7 bases from V and 7 bases from J, the junction contained 16 bases not matched to a gene. The CDR3 loop spans 16 amino acids. The CDR3 nucleotides read TGTGCCAGTACCCCCGGGGGGTATCCAGGTTCGAATGAGCAGTTCTTC. Translating it yields CASTPGGYPGSNEQFF.

The chain has TRBV18 and TRBJ2-2, with D perhaps TRBD2 (5 bases). The CDR3 has 17 residues. The germline V gene encodes CDR1 KGHSH and CDR2 LQKENI. The ends were cut back, 2 bases at V and 4 bases at J, with 17 bases in the middle. The CDR3 nucleotides read TGTGCCAGCTCACCAACCCCCCGGGGTTATGGCACCGGGGAGCTGTTTTTT. Protein product: CASSPTPRGYGTGELFF.

This clone has a handful of counts. The chain carries TRBV7-2 and TRBJ2-3; D is unresolved. The CDR3 extends over 13 amino acids. The V end lost 2 bases, the J end lost 1 base, and 4 bases lay between the germline ends. Germline V gene sequence: CDR1 SGHTA, CDR2 FQGNSA. The CDR3 nucleotides read TGTGCCAGCAGCTTACAGGGCACAGATACGCAGTATTTT. Its protein product is CASSLQGTDTQYF.

The chain couples TRBV28 to TRBJ1-6; 8 positions match TRBD1. CDR1 is MDHEN and CDR2 is SYDVKM in the germline V gene. The trim removed 5 bases at V and 5 bases at J, leaving 8 bases unmatched. CDR3 size: 16 residues. The CDR3 region is CASSQPGTGHNSPLHF. In nucleotides, the CDR3 is TGTGCCAGCAGTCAACCCGGGACAGGCCATAATTCACCCCTCCACTTT.

The chain links TRBV20-1 to TRBJ1-1, with D unresolved. The CDR3 loop spans 11 amino acids. V lost 6 bases, J lost 4 bases, and 9 bases lay in between. Germline V CDR1 and CDR2: DFQATT, SNEGSKA (reference sequence). The CDR3, as DNA: TGCAGTGCCGGAGGGTTCACTGAAGCTTTCTTT. It encodes CSAGGFTEAFF.

The chain couples TRBV6-2 or TRBV6-3 to TRBJ2-3; D is possibly TRBD1 (5 bases). The CDR3 is 12 residues long. Germline CDR1 is MNHEY and CDR2 is SVGEGT. Trimming took off 5 bases at V and 5 bases at J, with 8 bases between the two ends. CDR3 DNA sequence: TGTGCCAGCAGTCTCACAGGAGATACGCAGTATTTT. Translated, it gives CASSLTGDTQYF.

The chain employs TRBV7-9 and TRBJ2-3; TRBD1 might be the D (6 bases). Germline lookup yields CDR1 SEHNR and CDR2 FQNEAQ (reference sequence). V was cut by 5 bases and J by 5 bases, with 20 bases left in between. The CDR3 is 16 amino acids. The CDR3 loop reads CASSPPAGENLDTQYF. As DNA, the CDR3 is TGTGCCAGCAGCCCCCCAGCAGGGGAGAACCTAGATACGCAGTATTTT.